The 20 T cell receptor beta chains below come from one sample, sequenced in a study of beta chain features in type 1 diabetes. Study-level points and caveats: There was a moderate but significant shortening of TCRB CDR3s in all four CD4+ subsets of Type 1 diabetes patients.

Every bit of the isolated RNA underwent reverse transcription, so sequencing read expressed TCRB transcripts. Sequencing used immunoSEQ multiplex PCR; TCRdb keeps in-frame clones, though not all of them. The sample comprises about 700,000 clones, around 15% of which are singletons, and about 0.02% rests with the top ten. No antigen is known for these receptors. The specimen was naive CD4+ T cells from blood. The receptors come from a man younger than 35 with type 1 diabetes.

This clone showed up just a few times. The chain recombines TRBV7-9 with TRBJ1-2; TRBD1 might be the D (5 bases). This CDR3 has 16 amino acids. Germline CDR1 is SEHNR and CDR2 is FQNEAQ (reference sequence). The germline V and J ends were trimmed by 5 bases and 4 bases, with 20 bases remaining between them. CDR3 residues: CASSPRLSRAGYGYTF. The CDR3 DNA is TGTGCCAGCAGCCCAAGGCTGTCCAGGGCGGGCTATGGCTACACCTTC.

This clone was observed a few times. The genes are TRBV10-3 and TRBJ2-5, with D possibly being TRBD1 or TRBD2 (5 bases each). The CDR3 covers 14 residues. Germline CDR1 ENHRY, CDR2 SYGVKD. Trimming removed 0 bases at V and 4 bases at J, with 9 bases between. CDR3: CAISESVGTETQYF. CDR3 sequence (DNA): TGTGCCATCAGTGAGTCGGTCGGGACAGAGACCCAGTACTTC.

The chain links TRBV7-8 to TRBJ2-1; D is possibly TRBD2 (5 bases). The germline gives CDR1 SGHVS, CDR2 FQNEAQ. Between the trimmed V and J ends, which lost 1 base and 1 base, there was a span of 8 bases. CDR3 size: 15 residues. The CDR3 loop reads CASSLGSGSYNEQFF. DNA for the CDR3: TGTGCCAGCAGCTTAGGGTCGGGATCCTACAATGAGCAGTTCTTC.

This clone was detected a few times. CDR3 sequence: CASGRSTNEKLFF. DNA of the CDR3: TGTGCCAGCGGAAGATCAACTAATGAAAAACTGTTTTTT. This chain uses TRBV27 with TRBJ1-4; no definite D call. The CDR3 runs 13 residues. The V end was cut by 8 bases, the J end by 0 bases, with 7 bases between. Germline CDR1 reads MNHEY; CDR2 reads SMNVEV (reference sequence).

Only a few counts were recorded for this clone. The genes are TRBV29-1 and TRBJ1-1; no definite D call. The V gene's germline CDR1 is SQVTM and CDR2 ANQGSEA. The V end was cut by 3 bases, the J end by 11 bases, with 16 bases between. The CDR3 is 12 residues long. The CDR3 is CSVDLAGTGAFF. CDR3 sequence (DNA): TGCAGCGTTGATCTTGCGGGAACTGGGGCTTTCTTT.

The chain uses TRBV6-1 and TRBJ2-1, with 12 bases fitting TRBD2. This CDR3 is 16 amino acids long. Trimming removed 5 bases from V and 4 bases from J; junction bases left unmatched: 6. Germline V CDR1 and CDR2: MNHNS, SASEGT. This CDR3 is CASSQGLAGMYNEQFF. CDR3 coding DNA: TGTGCCAGCAGTCAAGGACTAGCGGGGATGTACAATGAGCAGTTCTTC.

This clone appeared a few times. The chain links TRBV30 to TRBJ1-3; TRBD1 is a possible D gene (6 bases). Trimming left V 4 bases short and J 0 bases short, with 10 bases between. Germline V CDR1 and CDR2: GTSNPN, SVGIG (reference sequence). The CDR3 sequence is 14 residues long. The CDR3 DNA reads TGTGCCTGGAAACAGGACAGCTCTGGAAACACCATATATTTT. As protein: CAWKQDSSGNTIYF.

This clone was seen a few times. The chain joins TRBV7-9 to TRBJ1-5; D perhaps matches TRBD1 (5 bases). This CDR3 region has 15 residues. Trimming removed 5 bases from V and 4 bases from J, with 15 bases in between. Germline CDR1 reads SEHNR; CDR2 reads FQNEAQ (reference sequence). The CDR3 nucleotides are TGTGCCAGCAGCGGACCAGGGTTTGGAAATCAGCCCCAGCATTTT. Its translation is CASSGPGFGNQPQHF.

The chain carries TRBV5-1 and TRBJ1-4, with D unresolved. V lost 2 bases and J lost 6, with 11 bases in between. The CDR3 is 14 residues long. Germline CDR1 reads SGHRS; CDR2 reads YFSETQ. The CDR3: CASSFGQEYEKLFF. For the CDR3, the DNA is TGCGCCAGCAGCTTTGGCCAGGAGTATGAAAAACTGTTTTTT.

This clone appeared a few times. The CDR3 bases are TGTGCCAGCAGCTCCGAGCGGGATCGCACAGATACGCAGTATTTT. Amino acids: CASSSERDRTDTQYF. The chain recombines TRBV5-4 with TRBJ2-3, with 7 bases fitting TRBD2. Germline V gene sequence: CDR1 SGHNT, CDR2 YYREEE (reference sequence). This CDR3 region has 15 residues. Trimming removed 3 bases from V and 1 base from J; junction bases left unmatched: 5. The full variable domain, with the rest looked up from reference TRBV5-4 and TRBJ2-3, is ETGVTQSPTHLIKTRGQQVTLRCSSQSGHNTVSWYQQALGQGPQFIFQYYREEENGRGNFPPRFSGLQFPNYSSELNVNALELDDSALYLCASSSERDRTDTQYFGPGTRLTVL.

This chain uses TRBV10-3 with TRBJ2-7; TRBD2 agrees at 11 bases. The V segment lost 5 bases and the J segment 6 bases; nucleotides outside the gene matches: 12. Per the germline V gene, CDR1 is ENHRY and CDR2 is SYGVKD. The CDR3 sequence is 16 residues long. The CDR3 nucleotides are TGTGCCATCAGTCCGAGAACTAGCGGGAGCTTTACCGAGCAGTACTTC. Encoded protein: CAISPRTSGSFTEQYF.

The gene calls are TRBV2 and TRBJ1-6; 9 bases align to TRBD1. V lost 7 bases to trimming and J lost 4 bases; unmatched junction nucleotides: 5. Germline CDR1 is SNHLY and CDR2 is FYNNEI. The CDR3 covers 15 residues. CDR3: CASNPDRGYNSPLHF. CDR3 DNA: TGTGCCAGCAATCCGGACAGGGGTTATAATTCACCCCTCCACTTT.

V gene TRBV9 combines with J gene TRBJ2-3; 9 bases line up with TRBD1. Trimming at V came to 2 bases and at J to 4 bases, leaving 8 bases not matched to a gene. From germline, CDR1 is SGDLS and CDR2 YYNGEE. The CDR3 sequence is 16 residues long. The CDR3 reads CASSVRGDRVSDTQYF. The CDR3 region has the DNA TGTGCCAGCAGCGTCCGGGGGGACAGGGTCTCAGATACGCAGTATTTT. Full variable domain (remainder filled in from reference TRBV9 and TRBJ2-3): DSGVTQTPKHLITATGQRVTLRCSPRSGDLSVYWYQQSLDQGLQFLIQYYNGEERAKGNILERFSAQQFPDLHSELNLSSLELGDSALYFCASSVRGDRVSDTQYFGPGTRLTVL.

The rearrangement uses TRBV11-2 and TRBJ2-3, with TRBD2 as a possible D gene (6 bases). The CDR3 is 16 residues long. Trimming left V 4 bases short and J 5 bases short, with 19 bases between. The germline CDR1 and CDR2 sequences are SGHAT and FQNNGV. The CDR3, as DNA: TGTGCCAGCAGCTCCTCCAGTACGGGGCGGGGAGATACGCAGTATTTT. Protein product: CASSSSSTGRGDTQYF.

A few counts support this clone. The chain recombines TRBV6-1 with TRBJ2-3; 9 bases are shared with TRBD2. V lost 7 bases to trimming and J lost 4 bases; unmatched junction nucleotides: 6. The CDR3 extends over 14 amino acids. CDR1 is MNHNS and CDR2 is SASEGT in the germline V gene. CDR3 sequence: CASKAGGPSDTQYF. CDR3 DNA: TGTGCCAGCAAGGCGGGGGGGCCCTCAGATACGCAGTATTTT.

This clone was recorded a few times. This chain joins TRBV2 and TRBJ1-2; D might be TRBD1 (6 bases). With 4 bases removed from V and 7 bases from J, the gap between germline ends came to 10 bases. Germline CDR1 reads SNHLY; CDR2 reads FYNNEI. The CDR3 loop spans 12 amino acids. The CDR3, as DNA: TGTGCCAGCAGTGCATACAGGGCTGGCTACACCTTC. This codes for CASSAYRAGYTF.

This clone showed up just a few times. This sequence joins TRBV7-9 and TRBJ2-5; 8 bases align to TRBD2. Germline V gene data show CDR1 as SEHNR and CDR2 as FQNEAQ (reference sequence). V lost 8 bases and J lost 2; bases outside the gene matches: 10. This CDR3 comprises 15 residues. The CDR3, as DNA: TGTGCCAGCCGCGAGCAAGCGGGGGATCAAGAGACCCAGTACTTC. Translated, it gives CASREQAGDQETQYF.

This clone was seen a few times. The chain uses TRBV9 and TRBJ2-1; D may be TRBD2 (6 bases). CDR1 is SGDLS, CDR2 YYNGEE, per germline. The V end was cut by 0 bases, the J end by 1 base, with 14 bases between. This CDR3 is built from 17 residues. The CDR3 coding sequence is TGTGCCAGCAGCGTAGTGTCGGCTAGCGAGTCCTACAATGAGCAGTTCTTC. Its translation is CASSVVSASESYNEQFF.

To note about this clone: Other DNA variants within this sample encode the same CDR3. V usage is TRBV6-1 and J usage is TRBJ2-3, with TRBD2 matching 8 bases. With 2 bases clipped from V and 4 bases from J, the junction kept 2 bases outside the gene matches. CDR3 length equals 14 residues. The germline CDR1 and CDR2 sequences are MNHNS and SASEGT. The CDR3, as DNA: TGTGCCAGCAGTGAATTAGCGGGGCCAGATACGCAGTATTTT. Residues: CASSELAGPDTQYF.

This clone occurred a few times. The chain recombines TRBV30 with TRBJ1-5, with 9 nucleotides matching TRBD1. The CDR3 has 15 amino acids. The V and J ends lost 4 bases and 5 bases, in that order; junction bases with no gene match: 9. CDR1 is GTSNPN, CDR2 SVGIG, per germline (reference sequence). This chain's CDR3 is CAWTPGQGRDQPQHF. Written as DNA, the CDR3 is TGTGCCTGGACACCCGGACAGGGGAGGGATCAGCCCCAGCATTTT.